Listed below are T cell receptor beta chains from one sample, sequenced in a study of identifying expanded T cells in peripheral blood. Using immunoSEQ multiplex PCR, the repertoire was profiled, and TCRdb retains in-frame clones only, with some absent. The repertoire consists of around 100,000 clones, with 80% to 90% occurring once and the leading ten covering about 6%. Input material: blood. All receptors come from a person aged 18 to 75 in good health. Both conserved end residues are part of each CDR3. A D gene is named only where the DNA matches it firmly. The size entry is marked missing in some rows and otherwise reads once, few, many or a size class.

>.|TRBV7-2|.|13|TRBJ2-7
TGTGCCAGCAGCTTAGTTCCCGGCTACGAGCAGTACTTC
CASSLVPGYEQYF
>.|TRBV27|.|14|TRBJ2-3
TGTGCCAGCAAACGAGGGGGGAGGACAGATACGCAGTATTTT
CASKRGGRTDTQYF
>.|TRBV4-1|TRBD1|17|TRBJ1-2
TGCGCCAGCAGCCAAGATGAGGGGCAGGGGGCGATGTATGGCTACACCTTC
CASSQDEGQGAMYGYTF
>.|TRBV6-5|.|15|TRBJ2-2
TGTGCCAGCATGAGTCGGGAGACAAACACCGGGGAGCTGTTTTTT
CASMSRETNTGELFF
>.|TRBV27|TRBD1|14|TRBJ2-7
TGTGCCAGCAGACCCGGACAGGCCTCCTACGAGCAGTACTTC
CASRPGQASYEQYF
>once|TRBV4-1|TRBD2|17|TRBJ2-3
TGCGCCAGCAGCCAAGGGAGTAGCGGGAGAAGCACAGATACGCAGTATTTT
CASSQGSSGRSTDTQYF
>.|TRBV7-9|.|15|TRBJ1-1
TGTGCCAGCAGCTTTGACCCATCAGGGTACACTGAAGCTTTCTTT
CASSFDPSGYTEAFF
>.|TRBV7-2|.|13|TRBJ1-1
TGTGCCAGCAGCTTCCGGGGCTACACTGAAGCTTTCTTT
CASSFRGYTEAFF
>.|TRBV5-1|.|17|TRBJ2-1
TGCGCCAGCAGCTTGTCAGCAGGAGAAAACCATTACAATGAGCAGTTCTTC
CASSLSAGENHYNEQFF
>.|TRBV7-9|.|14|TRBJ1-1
TGTGCCAGCAGGTTAGGGGGTGGCTACACTGAAGCTTTCTTT
CASRLGGGYTEAFF
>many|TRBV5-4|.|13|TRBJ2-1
TGTGCCAGCAGCTCGGGACGGGTCGATGAGCAGTTCTTC
CASSSGRVDEQFF
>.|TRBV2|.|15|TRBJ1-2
TGTGCCAGACCAAAAATTCCTACAGGAGCCGGTGGCTACACCTTC
CARPKIPTGAGGYTF
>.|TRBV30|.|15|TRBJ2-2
TGTGCCTGGAGGCCGGGACATTCGAACACCGGGGAGCTGTTTTTT
CAWRPGHSNTGELFF
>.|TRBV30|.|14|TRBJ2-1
TGTGCCTGGAGTGTTAACCAGATCAACAATGAGCAGTTCTTC
CAWSVNQINNEQFF
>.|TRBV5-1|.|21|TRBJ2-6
TGCGCCAGCAGCTATAGCGGTGTAGCGAGGGGGCAAGTCTCTGGGGCCAACGTCCTGACTTTC
CASSYSGVARGQVSGANVLTF
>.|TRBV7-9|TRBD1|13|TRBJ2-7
TGTGCCAGCAGCTTAAACAGGGGTCGAGAGCAGTACTTC
CASSLNRGREQYF
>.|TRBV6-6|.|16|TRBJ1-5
TGTGCCAGCAGTTACGCACAGGTTCGAGGGATCAAACCCCAGCATTTT
CASSYAQVRGIKPQHF
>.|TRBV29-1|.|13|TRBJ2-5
TGCAGCGTTTGTTGGGTCAGGGGAGAGACCCAGTACTTC
CSVCWVRGETQYF
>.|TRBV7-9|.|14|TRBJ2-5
TGTGCCAGTCGGGGACCCAGATCATCGGGGACCCAGTACTTC
CASRGPRSSGTQYF
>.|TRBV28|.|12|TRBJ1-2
TGTGCCAGCAGTTTACCCGGGGGCGGCTACACCTTC
CASSLPGGGYTF
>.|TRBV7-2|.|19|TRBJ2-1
TGTGCCAGCAGCTTCCCGGGACTGGCCCGTTCGAGCTCCTACAATGAGCAGTTCTTC
CASSFPGLARSSSYNEQFF